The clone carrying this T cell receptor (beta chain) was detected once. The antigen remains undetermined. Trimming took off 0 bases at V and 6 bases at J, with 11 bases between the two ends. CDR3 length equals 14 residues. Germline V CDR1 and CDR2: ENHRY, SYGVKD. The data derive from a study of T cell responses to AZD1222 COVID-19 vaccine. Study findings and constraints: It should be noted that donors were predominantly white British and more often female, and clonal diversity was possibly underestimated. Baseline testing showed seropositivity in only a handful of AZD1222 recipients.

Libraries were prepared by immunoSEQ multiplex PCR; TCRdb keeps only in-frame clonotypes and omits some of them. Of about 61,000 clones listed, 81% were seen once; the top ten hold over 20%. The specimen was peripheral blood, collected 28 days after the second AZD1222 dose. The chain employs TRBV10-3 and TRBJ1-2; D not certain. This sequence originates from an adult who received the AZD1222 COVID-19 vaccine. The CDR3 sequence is CAISESNSSDGYTF. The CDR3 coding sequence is TGTGCCATCAGTGAGTCTAACAGCTCGGATGGCTACACCTTC.